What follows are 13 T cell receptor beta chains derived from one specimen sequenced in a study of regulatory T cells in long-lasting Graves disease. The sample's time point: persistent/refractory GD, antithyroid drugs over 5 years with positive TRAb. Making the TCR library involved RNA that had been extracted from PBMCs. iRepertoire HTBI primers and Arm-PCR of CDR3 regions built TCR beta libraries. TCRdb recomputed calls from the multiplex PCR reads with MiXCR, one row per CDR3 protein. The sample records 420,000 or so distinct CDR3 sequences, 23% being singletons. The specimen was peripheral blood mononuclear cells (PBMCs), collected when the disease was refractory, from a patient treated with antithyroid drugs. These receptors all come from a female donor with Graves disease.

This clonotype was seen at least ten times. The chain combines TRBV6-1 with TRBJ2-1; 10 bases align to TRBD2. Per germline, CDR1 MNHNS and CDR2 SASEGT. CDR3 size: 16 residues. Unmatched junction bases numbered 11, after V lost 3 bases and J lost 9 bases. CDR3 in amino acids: CASSDTSSGSSSEQFF. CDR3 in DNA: TGTGCCAGCAGTGACACTTCTAGCGGGAGTAGCTCTGAGCAGTTCTTC.

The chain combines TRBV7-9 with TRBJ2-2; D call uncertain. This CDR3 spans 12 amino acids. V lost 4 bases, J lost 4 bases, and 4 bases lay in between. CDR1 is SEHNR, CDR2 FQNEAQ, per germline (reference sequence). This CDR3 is CASSYRTGELFF. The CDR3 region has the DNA TGTGCCAGCAGCTACCGCACCGGGGAGCTGTTTTTT. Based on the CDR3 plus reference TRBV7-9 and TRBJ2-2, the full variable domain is DTGVSQNPRHKITKRGQNVTFRCDPISEHNRLYWYRQTLGQGPEFLTYFQNEAQLEKSRLLSDRFSAERPKGSFSTLEIQRTEQGDSAMYLCASSYRTGELFFGEGSRLTVL.

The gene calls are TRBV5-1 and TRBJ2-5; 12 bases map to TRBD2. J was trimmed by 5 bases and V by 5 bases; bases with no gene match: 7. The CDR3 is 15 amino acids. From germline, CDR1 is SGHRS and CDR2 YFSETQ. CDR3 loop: CASSYRLAGDETQYF. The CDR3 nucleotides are TGCGCCAGCAGTTATCGACTAGCGGGAGACGAGACCCAGTACTTC. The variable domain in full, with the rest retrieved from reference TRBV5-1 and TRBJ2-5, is KAGVTQTPRYLIKTRGQQVTLSCSPISGHRSVSWYQQTPGQGLQFLFEYFSETQRNKGNFPGRFSGRQFSNSRSEMNVSTLELGDSALYLCASSYRLAGDETQYFGPGTRLLVL.

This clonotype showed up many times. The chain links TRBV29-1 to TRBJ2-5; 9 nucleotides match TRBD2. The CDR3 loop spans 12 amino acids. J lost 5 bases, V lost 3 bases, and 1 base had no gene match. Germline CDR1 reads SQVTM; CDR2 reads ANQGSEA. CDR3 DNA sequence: TGCAGCGTTGACACTAGCGGGGAGACCCAGTACTTC. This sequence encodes CSVDTSGETQYF.

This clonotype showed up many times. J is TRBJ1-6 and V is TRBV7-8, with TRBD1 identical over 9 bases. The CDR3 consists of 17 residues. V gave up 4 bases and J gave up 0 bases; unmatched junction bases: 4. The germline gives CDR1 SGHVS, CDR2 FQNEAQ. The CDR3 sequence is CASSSADRGSYNSPLHF. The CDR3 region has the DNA TGTGCCAGCAGCTCAGCGGACAGGGGCTCCTATAATTCACCCCTCCACTTT. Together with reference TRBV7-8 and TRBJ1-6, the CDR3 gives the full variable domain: GAGVSQSPRYKVAKRGQDVALRCDPISGHVSLFWYQQALGQGPEFLTYFQNEAQLDKSGLPSDRFFAERPEGSVSTLKIQRTQQEDSAVYLCASSSADRGSYNSPLHFGNGTRLTVT.

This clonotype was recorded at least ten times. The CDR3 DNA reads TGTGCCAGCAGTTACTCCGGACATATAACGTATGGCTACACCTTC. Amino acid sequence: CASSYSGHITYGYTF. V gene TRBV6-5 combines with J gene TRBJ1-2; perhaps TRBD1 as D (5 bases). V gave up 0 bases and J gave up 5 bases, with 13 bases separating them. This CDR3 contains 15 residues. CDR1 MNHEY and CDR2 SVGAGI come from the germline V gene.

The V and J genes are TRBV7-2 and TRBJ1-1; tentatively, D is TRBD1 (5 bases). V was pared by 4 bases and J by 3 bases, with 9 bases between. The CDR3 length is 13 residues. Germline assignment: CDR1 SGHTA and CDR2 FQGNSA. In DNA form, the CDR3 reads TGTGCCAGCAGCTCGGGACTGTACACTGAAGCTTTCTTT. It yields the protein CASSSGLYTEAFF. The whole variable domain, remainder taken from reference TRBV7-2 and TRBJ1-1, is GAGVSQSPSNKVTEKGKDVELRCDPISGHTALYWYRQSLGQGLEFLIYFQGNSAPDKSGLPSDRFSAERTGGSVSTLTIQRTQQEDSAVYLCASSSGLYTEAFFGQGTRLTVV.

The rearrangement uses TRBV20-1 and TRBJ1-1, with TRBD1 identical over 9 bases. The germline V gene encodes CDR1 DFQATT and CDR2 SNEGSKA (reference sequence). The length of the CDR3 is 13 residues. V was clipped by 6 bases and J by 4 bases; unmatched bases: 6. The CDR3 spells CSAYDRGSTEAFF. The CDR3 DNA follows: TGCAGTGCGTATGACAGGGGGAGCACTGAAGCTTTCTTT.

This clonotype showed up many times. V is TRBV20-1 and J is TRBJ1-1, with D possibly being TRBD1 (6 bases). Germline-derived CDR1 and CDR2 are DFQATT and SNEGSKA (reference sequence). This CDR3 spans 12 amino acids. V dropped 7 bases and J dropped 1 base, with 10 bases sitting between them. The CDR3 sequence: CSVPTGNTEAFF. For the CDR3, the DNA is TGCAGTGTTCCGACAGGGAACACTGAAGCTTTCTTT.

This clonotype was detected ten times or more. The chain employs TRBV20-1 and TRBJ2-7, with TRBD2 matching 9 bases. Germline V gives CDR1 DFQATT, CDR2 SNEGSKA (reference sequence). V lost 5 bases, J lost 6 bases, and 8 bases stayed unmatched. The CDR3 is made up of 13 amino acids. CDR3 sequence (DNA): TGCAGTGCTGAAAGGCGGGAGGGAGGCGAGCAGTACTTC. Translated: CSAERREGGEQYF.

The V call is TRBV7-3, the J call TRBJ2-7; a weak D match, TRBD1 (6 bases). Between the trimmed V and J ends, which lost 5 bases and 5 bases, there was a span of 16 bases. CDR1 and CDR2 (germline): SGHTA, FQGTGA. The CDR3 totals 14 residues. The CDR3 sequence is CASSLTQGPDEQYF. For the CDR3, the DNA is TGTGCCAGCAGCCTCACGCAGGGGCCAGACGAGCAGTACTTC.

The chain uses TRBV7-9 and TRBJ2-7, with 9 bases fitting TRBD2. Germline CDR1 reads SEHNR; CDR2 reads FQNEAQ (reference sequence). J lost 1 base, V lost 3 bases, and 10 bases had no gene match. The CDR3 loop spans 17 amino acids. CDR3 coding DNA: TGTGCCAGCAGCTTTGGGCCGACTAGCGGAGTATCCTACGAGCAGTACTTC. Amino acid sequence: CASSFGPTSGVSYEQYF. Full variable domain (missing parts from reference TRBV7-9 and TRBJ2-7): DTGVSQNPRHKITKRGQNVTFRCDPISEHNRLYWYRQTLGQGPEFLTYFQNEAQLEKSRLLSDRFSAERPKGSFSTLEIQRTEQGDSAMYLCASSFGPTSGVSYEQYFGPGTRLTVT.

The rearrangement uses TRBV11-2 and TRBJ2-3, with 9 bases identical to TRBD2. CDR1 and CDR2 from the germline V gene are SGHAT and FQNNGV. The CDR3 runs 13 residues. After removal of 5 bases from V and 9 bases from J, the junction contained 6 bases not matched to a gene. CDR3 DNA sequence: TGTGCCAGCAGCCCGGTAGCGGGAGCGACGCAGTATTTT. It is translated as CASSPVAGATQYF. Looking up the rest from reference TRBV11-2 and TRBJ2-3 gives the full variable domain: EAGVAQSPRYKIIEKRQSVAFWCNPISGHATLYWYQQILGQGPKLLIQFQNNGVVDDSQLPKDRFSAERLKGVDSTLKIQPAKLEDSAVYLCASSPVAGATQYFGPGTRLTVL.